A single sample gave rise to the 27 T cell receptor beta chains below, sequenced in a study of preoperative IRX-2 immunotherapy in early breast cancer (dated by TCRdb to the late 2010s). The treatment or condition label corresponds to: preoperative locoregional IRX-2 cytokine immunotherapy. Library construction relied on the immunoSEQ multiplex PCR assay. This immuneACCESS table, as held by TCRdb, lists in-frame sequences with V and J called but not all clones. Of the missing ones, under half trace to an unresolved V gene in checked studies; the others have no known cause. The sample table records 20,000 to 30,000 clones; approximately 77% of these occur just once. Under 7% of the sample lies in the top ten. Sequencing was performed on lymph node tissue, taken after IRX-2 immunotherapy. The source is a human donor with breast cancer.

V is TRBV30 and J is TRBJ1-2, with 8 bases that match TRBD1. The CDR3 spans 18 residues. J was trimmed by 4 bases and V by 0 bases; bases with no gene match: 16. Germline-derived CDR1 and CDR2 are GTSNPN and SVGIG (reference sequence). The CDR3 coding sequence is TGTGCCTGGAGTGTGGAAGGTTATAGGGGACAGGCAACCTATGGCTACACCTTC. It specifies CAWSVEGYRGQATYGYTF.

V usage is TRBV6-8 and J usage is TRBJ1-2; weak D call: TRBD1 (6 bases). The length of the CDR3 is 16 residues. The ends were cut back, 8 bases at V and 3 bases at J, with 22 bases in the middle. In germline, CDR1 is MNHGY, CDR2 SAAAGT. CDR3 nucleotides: TGTGCCAGCTCCGGACAGACTCGGGGCGGGTACTATGGCTACACCTTC. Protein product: CASSGQTRGGYYGYTF.

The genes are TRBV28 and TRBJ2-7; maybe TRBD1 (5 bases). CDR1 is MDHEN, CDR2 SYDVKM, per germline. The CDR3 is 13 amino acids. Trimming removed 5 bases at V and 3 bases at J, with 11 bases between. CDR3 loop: CASSTSGFYEQYF. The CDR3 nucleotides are TGTGCCAGCAGTACCTCAGGGTTCTACGAGCAGTACTTC.

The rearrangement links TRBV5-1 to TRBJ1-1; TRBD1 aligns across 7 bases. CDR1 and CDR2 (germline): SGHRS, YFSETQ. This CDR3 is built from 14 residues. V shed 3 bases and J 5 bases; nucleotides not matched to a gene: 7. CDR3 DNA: TGCGCCAGCAGCTGGACAGGTGTAGGTACTGAAGCTTTCTTT. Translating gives CASSWTGVGTEAFF. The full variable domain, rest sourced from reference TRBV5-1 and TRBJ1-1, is KAGVTQTPRYLIKTRGQQVTLSCSPISGHRSVSWYQQTPGQGLQFLFEYFSETQRNKGNFPGRFSGRQFSNSRSEMNVSTLELGDSALYLCASSWTGVGTEAFFGQGTRLTVV.

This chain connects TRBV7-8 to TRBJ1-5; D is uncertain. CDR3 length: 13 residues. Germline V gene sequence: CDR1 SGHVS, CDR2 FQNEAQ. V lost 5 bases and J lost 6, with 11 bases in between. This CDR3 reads CASSPDLGQPQHF. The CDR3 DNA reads TGTGCCAGCAGCCCGGATTTAGGTCAGCCCCAGCATTTT.

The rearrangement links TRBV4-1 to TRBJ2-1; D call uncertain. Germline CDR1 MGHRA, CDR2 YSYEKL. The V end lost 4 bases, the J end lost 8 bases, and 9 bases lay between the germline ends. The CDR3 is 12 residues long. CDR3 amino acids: CASSPLNDEQFF. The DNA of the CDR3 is TGCGCCAGCAGCCCCCTAAATGATGAGCAGTTCTTC.

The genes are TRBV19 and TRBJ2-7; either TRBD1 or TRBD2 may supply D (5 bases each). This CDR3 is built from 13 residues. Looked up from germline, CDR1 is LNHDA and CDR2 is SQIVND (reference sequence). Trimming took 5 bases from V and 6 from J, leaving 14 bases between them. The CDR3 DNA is TGTGCCAGTAGTCCAACCCGGGGCCTCGAGCAGTACTTC. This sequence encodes CASSPTRGLEQYF.

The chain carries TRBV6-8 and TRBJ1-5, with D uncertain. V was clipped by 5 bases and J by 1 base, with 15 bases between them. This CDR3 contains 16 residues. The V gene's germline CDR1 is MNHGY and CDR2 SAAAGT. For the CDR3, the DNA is TGTGCCAGCAGTGCATTCCGGGGATTGAGCAATCAGCCCCAGCATTTT. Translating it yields CASSAFRGLSNQPQHF.

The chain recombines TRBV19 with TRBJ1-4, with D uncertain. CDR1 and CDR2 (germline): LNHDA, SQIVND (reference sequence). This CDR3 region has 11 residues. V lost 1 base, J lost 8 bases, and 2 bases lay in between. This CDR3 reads CASSIGEKLFF. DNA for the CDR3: TGTGCCAGTAGTATAGGCGAAAAACTGTTTTTT.

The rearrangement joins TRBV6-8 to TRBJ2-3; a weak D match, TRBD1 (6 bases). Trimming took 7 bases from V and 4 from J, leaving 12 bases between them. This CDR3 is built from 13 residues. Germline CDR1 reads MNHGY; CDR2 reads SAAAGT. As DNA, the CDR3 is TGTGCCAGCACCAACGCAGGGGCAGATACGCAGTATTTT. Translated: CASTNAGADTQYF.

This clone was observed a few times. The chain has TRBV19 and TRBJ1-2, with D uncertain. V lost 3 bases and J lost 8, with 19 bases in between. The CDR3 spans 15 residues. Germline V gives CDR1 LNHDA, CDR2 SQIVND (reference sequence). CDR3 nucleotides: TGTGCCAGTAGTATGTCCCTAGGACGGCCTACGGGCTACACCTTC. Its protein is CASSMSLGRPTGYTF.

CDR3 residues: CASSPPQGGADTEAFF. CDR3 sequence (DNA): TGCGCCAGCAGCCCACCGCAGGGGGGGGCGGACACTGAAGCTTTCTTT. V usage is TRBV5-1 and J usage is TRBJ1-1, with 7 bases lining up with TRBD1. Germline lookup yields CDR1 SGHRS and CDR2 YFSETQ. V dropped 4 bases and J dropped 3; count of bases not matched to a gene: 12. CDR3 size: 16 residues.

CDR3 DNA sequence: TGTGCTAGGGGAAGGCGAAATGAGCAGTTCTTC. Amino acid sequence: CARGRRNEQFF. This chain links TRBV12-5 with TRBJ2-1; D unresolved. The germline V gene encodes CDR1 LGHNT and CDR2 FRNRAP. Trimming stripped 9 bases from V and 7 bases from J, with 10 bases between. The CDR3 is made up of 11 amino acids.

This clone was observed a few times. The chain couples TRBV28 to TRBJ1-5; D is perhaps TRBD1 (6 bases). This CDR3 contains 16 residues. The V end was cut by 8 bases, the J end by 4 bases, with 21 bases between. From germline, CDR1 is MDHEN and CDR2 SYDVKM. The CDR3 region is CASLSRLAGANQPQHF. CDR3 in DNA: TGTGCCAGCTTAAGCCGATTGGCAGGGGCTAATCAGCCCCAGCATTTT.

CDR3 DNA: TGCGCCAGCAGCGGCGGACAGGTTAGGGACAATGAGCAGTTCTTC. Encoded protein: CASSGGQVRDNEQFF. This chain connects TRBV5-1 to TRBJ2-1, with 7 bases aligning to TRBD1. This CDR3 contains 15 residues. The V segment lost 4 bases and the J segment 5 bases; nucleotides outside the gene matches: 9. Per the germline V gene, CDR1 is SGHRS and CDR2 is YFSETQ.

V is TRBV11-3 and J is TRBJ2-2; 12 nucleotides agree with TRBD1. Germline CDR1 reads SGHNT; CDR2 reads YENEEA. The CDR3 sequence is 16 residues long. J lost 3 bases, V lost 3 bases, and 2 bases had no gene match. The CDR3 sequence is CASSLGDRGHTGELFF. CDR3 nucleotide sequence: TGTGCCAGCAGCTTGGGGGACAGGGGGCACACCGGGGAGCTGTTTTTT. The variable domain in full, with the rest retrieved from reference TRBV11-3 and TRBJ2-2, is EAGVVQSPRYKIIEKKQPVAFWCNPISGHNTLYWYLQNLGQGPELLIRYENEEAVDDSQLPKDRFSAERLKGVDSTLKIQPAELGDSAVYLCASSLGDRGHTGELFFGEGSRLTVL.

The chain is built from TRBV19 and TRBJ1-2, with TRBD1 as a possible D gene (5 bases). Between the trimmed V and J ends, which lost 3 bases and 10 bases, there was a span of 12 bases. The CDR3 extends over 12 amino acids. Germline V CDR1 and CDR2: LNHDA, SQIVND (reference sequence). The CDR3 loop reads CASSIDRLDYTF. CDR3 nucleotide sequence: TGTGCCAGTAGTATTGACAGACTTGACTACACCTTC.

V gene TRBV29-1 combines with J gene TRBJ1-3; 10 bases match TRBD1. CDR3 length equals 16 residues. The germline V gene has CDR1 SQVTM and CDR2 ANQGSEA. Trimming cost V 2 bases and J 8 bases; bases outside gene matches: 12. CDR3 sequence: CSVERGTGADTDTIYF. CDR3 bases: TGCAGCGTTGAAAGAGGGACAGGGGCCGATACGGACACCATATATTTT.

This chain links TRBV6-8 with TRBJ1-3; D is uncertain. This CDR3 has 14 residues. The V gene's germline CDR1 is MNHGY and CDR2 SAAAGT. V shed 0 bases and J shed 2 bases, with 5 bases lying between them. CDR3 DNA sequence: TGTGCCAGCAGTTACTCGAGAACTGGAAACACCATATATTTT. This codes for CASSYSRTGNTIYF.

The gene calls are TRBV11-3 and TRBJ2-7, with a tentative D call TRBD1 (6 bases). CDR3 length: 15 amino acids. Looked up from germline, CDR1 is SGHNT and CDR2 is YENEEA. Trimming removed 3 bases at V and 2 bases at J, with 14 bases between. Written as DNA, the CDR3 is TGTGCCAGCAGCTTTATTCAGGACAGAACCTACGAGCAGTACTTC. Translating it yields CASSFIQDRTYEQYF. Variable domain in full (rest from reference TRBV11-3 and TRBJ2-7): EAGVVQSPRYKIIEKKQPVAFWCNPISGHNTLYWYLQNLGQGPELLIRYENEEAVDDSQLPKDRFSAERLKGVDSTLKIQPAELGDSAVYLCASSFIQDRTYEQYFGPGTRLTVT.

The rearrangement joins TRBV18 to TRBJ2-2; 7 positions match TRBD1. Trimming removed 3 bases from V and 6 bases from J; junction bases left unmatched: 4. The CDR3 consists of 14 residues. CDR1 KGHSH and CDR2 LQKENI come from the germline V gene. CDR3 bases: TGTGCCAGCTCACCGACAGGGTGGGCCGGGGAGCTGTTTTTT. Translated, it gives CASSPTGWAGELFF.

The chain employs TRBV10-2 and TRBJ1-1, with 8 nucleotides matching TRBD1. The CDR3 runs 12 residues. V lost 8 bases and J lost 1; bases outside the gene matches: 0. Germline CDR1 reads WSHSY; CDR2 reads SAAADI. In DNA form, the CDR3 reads TGCGCCAGCGGGACAGGGAACACTGAAGCTTTCTTT. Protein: CASGTGNTEAFF.

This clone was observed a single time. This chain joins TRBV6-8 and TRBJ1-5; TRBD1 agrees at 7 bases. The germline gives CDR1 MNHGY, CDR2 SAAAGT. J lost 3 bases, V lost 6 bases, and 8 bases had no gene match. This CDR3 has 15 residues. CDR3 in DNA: TGTGCCAGCAGGCCGACAGGGACCGTCAATCAGCCCCAGCATTTT. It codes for CASRPTGTVNQPQHF.

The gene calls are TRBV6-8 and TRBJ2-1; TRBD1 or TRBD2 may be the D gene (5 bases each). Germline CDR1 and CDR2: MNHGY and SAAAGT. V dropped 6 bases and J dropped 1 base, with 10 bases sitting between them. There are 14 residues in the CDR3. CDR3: CASRWDGSYNEQFF. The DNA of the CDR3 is TGTGCCAGCAGGTGGGACGGATCCTACAATGAGCAGTTCTTC.

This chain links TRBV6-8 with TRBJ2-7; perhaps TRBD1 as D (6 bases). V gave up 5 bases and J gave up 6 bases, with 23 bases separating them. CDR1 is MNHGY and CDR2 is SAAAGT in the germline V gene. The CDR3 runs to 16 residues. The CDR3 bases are TGTGCCAGCAGTACTCCCCCGGGACATTTCGGCTCCGAGCAGTACTTC. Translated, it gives CASSTPPGHFGSEQYF.

CDR3 residues: CSVRQGWQTGELFF. DNA of the CDR3: TGCAGCGTTAGACAGGGGTGGCAGACCGGGGAGCTGTTTTTT. V usage is TRBV29-1 and J usage is TRBJ2-2; 8 bases line up with TRBD1. J gave up 5 bases and V 5 bases, and 7 bases lay outside the gene matches. Germline V lookup: CDR1 SQVTM, CDR2 ANQGSEA. There are 14 residues in the CDR3.

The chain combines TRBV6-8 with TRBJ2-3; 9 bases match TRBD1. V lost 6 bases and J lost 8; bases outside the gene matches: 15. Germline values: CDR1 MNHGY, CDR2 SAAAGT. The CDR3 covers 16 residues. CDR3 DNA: TGTGCCAGCAGCCAAGGTCCCGGGACAGGGATCGGTACGCAGTATTTT. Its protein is CASSQGPGTGIGTQYF.